What follows are 27 T cell receptor beta chains derived from one specimen sequenced in a study of cytotoxic CD8 clonotypes in ibrutinib-treated CLL. Produced via immunoSEQ multiplex PCR; TCRdb's table is partial and in-frame only. Of 300,000 or so clones in the sample, roughly 71% were seen once. The specimen was PBMCs, collected after 36 months of ibrutinib treatment. Source of these receptors: a human donor with chronic lymphocytic leukemia.

The chain recombines TRBV5-1 with TRBJ1-2, with 8 bases aligning to TRBD1. Germline V gene lookup returns CDR1 SGHRS and CDR2 YFSETQ. The CDR3 is 16 residues long. V gave up 4 bases and J gave up 2 bases; unmatched junction bases: 10. The CDR3 sequence is CASSHGQGQINYGYTF. DNA of the CDR3: TGCGCCAGCAGCCACGGACAGGGACAAATAAACTATGGCTACACCTTC.

This clone was detected only once. The rearrangement uses TRBV7-2 and TRBJ2-3; unclear D gene. The length of the CDR3 is 15 residues. The germline CDR1 and CDR2 sequences are SGHTA and FQGNSA. V was clipped by 5 bases and J by 2 bases, with 14 bases between them. The DNA of the CDR3 is TGTGCCAGCAGCAAGAATGGGCACCTCACAGATACGCAGTATTTT. It encodes CASSKNGHLTDTQYF.

CDR3 amino acids: CASTGTGHPYEQYF. CDR3 DNA sequence: TGCGCCAGCACGGGGACAGGGCACCCCTACGAGCAGTACTTC. The chain carries TRBV5-1 and TRBJ2-7; 9 positions agree with TRBD1. The junction had 6 bases not matched to a gene; V was cut back by 6 bases and J by 2 bases. The germline gives CDR1 SGHRS, CDR2 YFSETQ. CDR3 size: 14 residues. The whole variable domain, filled in from reference TRBV5-1 and TRBJ2-7, reads KAGVTQTPRYLIKTRGQQVTLSCSPISGHRSVSWYQQTPGQGLQFLFEYFSETQRNKGNFPGRFSGRQFSNSRSEMNVSTLELGDSALYLCASTGTGHPYEQYFGPGTRLTVT.

This clone occurred a few times. The V gene is TRBV5-6, the J gene TRBJ2-7, with TRBD1 matching over 7 bases. CDR1 and CDR2 from the germline V gene are SGHDT and YYEEEE. The length of the CDR3 is 12 residues. V was clipped by 3 bases and J by 7 bases; unmatched bases: 4. This CDR3 is CASSSQGIEQYF. The CDR3 region has the DNA TGTGCCAGCAGCTCACAGGGGATTGAGCAGTACTTC.

The chain couples TRBV28 to TRBJ1-2; perhaps TRBD1 as D (6 bases). Trimming took off 4 bases at V and 3 bases at J, with 15 bases between the two ends. This CDR3 contains 15 residues. Germline V gives CDR1 MDHEN, CDR2 SYDVKM. In nucleotides, the CDR3 is TGTGCCAGCAGTTCCTACAGGGCAATGGACTATGGCTACACCTTC. Translation: CASSSYRAMDYGYTF.

This chain links TRBV13 with TRBJ1-1; 7 bases map to TRBD1. CDR3 size: 14 residues. With 2 bases clipped from V and 5 bases from J, the junction kept 5 bases outside the gene matches. CDR1 PRHDT and CDR2 FYEKMQ come from the germline V gene (reference sequence). CDR3 in amino acids: CASSLPQGGTEAFF. CDR3 nucleotides: TGTGCCAGCAGCTTACCCCAGGGGGGGACTGAAGCTTTCTTT.

This sequence joins TRBV6-5 and TRBJ1-2; 7 positions agree with TRBD1. Germline CDR1 MNHEY, CDR2 SVGAGI. The V segment lost 2 bases and the J segment 5 bases; nucleotides outside the gene matches: 11. The CDR3 runs to 16 residues. DNA of the CDR3: TGTGCCAGCAGTTACCTAGACAGGGTTGCGTTTTATGGCTACACCTTC. Protein product: CASSYLDRVAFYGYTF.

The V gene is TRBV7-2, the J gene TRBJ2-7; D gene uncertain. Between the trimmed V and J ends, which lost 10 bases and 5 bases, there was a span of 12 bases. The CDR3 contains 11 residues. CDR1 is SGHTA and CDR2 is FQGNSA in the germline V gene. The CDR3 DNA sequence: TGTGCCACCGGCGAGAGCGACGAGCAGTACTTC. Its translation: CATGESDEQYF.

The V call is TRBV6-5, the J call TRBJ2-7; D is perhaps TRBD1 or TRBD2 (5 bases each). CDR1 is MNHEY and CDR2 is SVGAGI in the germline V gene. Trimming pared 0 bases from V and 6 bases from J, leaving 9 bases between. The CDR3 is 13 amino acids. CDR3 sequence reads: CASSYSEGPEQYF. CDR3 sequence (DNA): TGTGCCAGCAGTTACTCAGAGGGGCCCGAGCAGTACTTC.

The chain has TRBV9 and TRBJ2-7; D tentatively reads TRBD1 or TRBD2 (5 bases each). Germline V gene lookup returns CDR1 SGDLS and CDR2 YYNGEE. The CDR3 runs 16 residues. V was shortened by 0 bases and J by 0 bases, with 13 bases between the two germline ends. The CDR3 nucleotides are TGTGCCAGCAGCGTAGGGGGACCGAGCTACTCCTACGAGCAGTACTTC. This codes for CASSVGGPSYSYEQYF.

The chain combines TRBV4-1 with TRBJ2-2; no reliable D call. V was pared by 2 bases and J by 7 bases, with 8 bases between. Per the germline V gene, CDR1 is MGHRA and CDR2 is YSYEKL. The CDR3 contains 13 residues. The CDR3 DNA reads as TGCGCCAGCAGCCAACTAATTGTCGGGGAGCTGTTTTTT. Translating gives CASSQLIVGELFF.

J is TRBJ1-1 and V is TRBV5-1, with TRBD1 as a possible D gene (6 bases). Germline CDR1 is SGHRS and CDR2 is YFSETQ. Trimming took 5 bases from V and 0 from J, leaving 14 bases between them. CDR3 length: 15 amino acids. CDR3 region: CASRQDRPVNTEAFF. As DNA, the CDR3 is TGCGCCAGCAGACAAGACAGGCCTGTGAACACTGAAGCTTTCTTT. The full variable domain, rest sourced from reference TRBV5-1 and TRBJ1-1, is KAGVTQTPRYLIKTRGQQVTLSCSPISGHRSVSWYQQTPGQGLQFLFEYFSETQRNKGNFPGRFSGRQFSNSRSEMNVSTLELGDSALYLCASRQDRPVNTEAFFGQGTRLTVV.

V is TRBV7-9 and J is TRBJ2-1; 12 nucleotides agree with TRBD2. Germline CDR1 and CDR2: SEHNR and FQNEAQ (reference sequence). This CDR3 is built from 16 residues. V lost 8 bases, J lost 7 bases, and 12 bases stayed unmatched. In DNA form, the CDR3 reads TGTGCCAGCGCTTACGTCCTAGCGGGGGGGCGGAATGAGCAGTTCTTC. Protein product: CASAYVLAGGRNEQFF. The full variable domain, its missing parts supplied by reference TRBV7-9 and TRBJ2-1, is DTGVSQNPRHKITKRGQNVTFRCDPISEHNRLYWYRQTLGQGPEFLTYFQNEAQLEKSRLLSDRFSAERPKGSFSTLEIQRTEQGDSAMYLCASAYVLAGGRNEQFFGPGTRLTVL.

The rearrangement links TRBV9 to TRBJ2-7, with D perhaps being TRBD1 or TRBD2 (5 bases each). In germline, CDR1 is SGDLS, CDR2 YYNGEE. This CDR3 is built from 14 residues. The V and J ends lost 3 bases and 7 bases respectively, with 17 bases between them. The CDR3 loop is CASSESGTGVEQYF. In nucleotides, the CDR3 is TGTGCCAGCAGCGAATCAGGGACGGGCGTTGAGCAGTACTTC.

This clone turned up a few times. The CDR3 sequence is CASSPSGGRSKNIQYF. The CDR3 nucleotides are TGTGCCAGCAGTCCGAGCGGGGGCCGATCCAAAAACATTCAGTACTTC. The chain couples TRBV11-2 to TRBJ2-4; 8 positions match TRBD2. The CDR3 is made up of 16 amino acids. Looked up from germline, CDR1 is SGHAT and CDR2 is FQNNGV. Trimming cost V 6 bases and J 2 bases; bases outside gene matches: 9.

The rearrangement uses TRBV29-1 and TRBJ2-7; 7 nucleotides line up with TRBD2. Per the germline V gene, CDR1 is SQVTM and CDR2 is ANQGSEA. The CDR3 consists of 14 residues. The V gene end was trimmed by 7 bases and the J gene end by 4 bases; junction bases not matched to a gene: 13. The DNA for the CDR3 is TGCAGCGCCCGAGGGTGGGACTACCCTTACGAGCAGTACTTC. Translating gives CSARGWDYPYEQYF.

Comment on this clone: Other DNA sequences in the sample encode the same CDR3. The chain is built from TRBV4-1 and TRBJ1-5; D is unresolved. Germline CDR1 is MGHRA and CDR2 is YSYEKL. The CDR3 totals 13 residues. V was shortened by 1 base and J by 2 bases, with 3 bases between the two germline ends. The CDR3 loop reads CASSQVGNQPQHF. CDR3 bases: TGCGCCAGCAGCCAAGTTGGCAATCAGCCCCAGCATTTT.

The V call is TRBV27, the J call TRBJ2-4; 8 nucleotides line up with TRBD2. Germline CDR1 is MNHEY and CDR2 is SMNVEV (reference sequence). With 4 bases clipped from V and 1 base from J, the junction kept 6 bases outside the gene matches. CDR3 length equals 16 residues. The CDR3 loop reads CASSSELAGAKNIQYF. The CDR3 DNA reads TGTGCCAGCAGTTCGGAGCTAGCGGGTGCCAAAAACATTCAGTACTTC.

This sequence joins TRBV5-4 and TRBJ1-2; possibly TRBD1 for D (5 bases). This CDR3 contains 13 residues. CDR1 SGHNT and CDR2 YYREEE come from the germline V gene (reference sequence). Trimming took 1 base from V and 8 from J, leaving 12 bases between them. This CDR3 reads CASSLSGGVGYTF. The CDR3 coding sequence is TGTGCCAGCAGCTTGAGTGGGGGAGTAGGCTACACCTTC.

The chain couples TRBV19 to TRBJ2-1; D might be TRBD1 (5 bases). CDR1 is LNHDA, CDR2 SQIVND, per germline (reference sequence). The CDR3 covers 13 residues. V lost 6 bases and J lost 8, with 14 bases in between. The CDR3 loop reads CASRSRVGDEQFF. CDR3 sequence (DNA): TGTGCCAGTAGGTCCAGGGTAGGAGATGAGCAGTTCTTC.

The gene calls are TRBV18 and TRBJ1-6; TRBD1 aligns across 7 bases. Germline values: CDR1 KGHSH, CDR2 LQKENI. After removal of 3 bases from V and 9 bases from J, the junction contained 14 bases not matched to a gene. This CDR3 spans 17 amino acids. CDR3 sequence reads: CASSPTGVPRGGSPLHF. In DNA form, the CDR3 reads TGTGCCAGCTCACCCACAGGGGTCCCTCGTGGTGGTTCACCCCTCCACTTT.

This clone was detected once. The genes are TRBV15 and TRBJ1-2, with a possible D match to TRBD1 (6 bases). Deletions cut 0 bases from V and 4 bases from J, with 12 bases between. The CDR3 extends over 15 amino acids. Germline values: CDR1 LNHNV, CDR2 YYDKDF (reference sequence). This chain's CDR3 is CATSRDLTGTYGYTF. CDR3 sequence (DNA): TGTGCCACCAGCAGAGATTTGACAGGAACCTATGGCTACACCTTC. Supplemented by reference TRBV15 and TRBJ1-2, the full variable domain reads DAMVIQNPRYQVTQFGKPVTLSCSQTLNHNVMYWYQQKSSQAPKLLFHYYDKDFNNEADTPDNFQSRRPNTSFCFLDIRSPGLGDTAMYLCATSRDLTGTYGYTFGSGTRLTVV.

This chain links TRBV5-1 with TRBJ2-7, with D maybe TRBD1 (6 bases). From germline, CDR1 is SGHRS and CDR2 YFSETQ. The CDR3 length is 17 residues. The V end was cut by 3 bases, the J end by 0 bases, with 19 bases between. CDR3 region: CASSWETGRDSSYEQYF. Here the CDR3 DNA reads TGCGCCAGCAGCTGGGAGACAGGCCGAGACAGCTCCTACGAGCAGTACTTC.

The count of this clone is one. The chain is built from TRBV10-2 and TRBJ1-4, with D unclear. Trimming removed 10 bases at V and 4 bases at J, with 7 bases between. CDR3 length: 11 amino acids. Germline V CDR1 and CDR2: WSHSY, SAAADI. CDR3 in DNA: TGCGCCACCATGTTTAATGAAAAACTGTTTTTT. Protein product: CATMFNEKLFF.

This clone was seen only a few times. The chain employs TRBV5-1 and TRBJ1-2; D not resolved. Trimming cost V 4 bases and J 0 bases, with 10 bases left between them. This CDR3 has 14 residues. Germline values: CDR1 SGHRS, CDR2 YFSETQ. Written as DNA, the CDR3 is TGCGCCAGCAGCCCACTGAATACTAACTATGGCTACACCTTC. It encodes CASSPLNTNYGYTF.

This chain connects TRBV9 to TRBJ2-2; 8 bases align to TRBD2. Germline values: CDR1 SGDLS, CDR2 YYNGEE. This CDR3 is 15 amino acids long. Trimming cost V 1 base and J 7 bases; bases outside gene matches: 6. The CDR3 region has the DNA TGTGCCAGCAGCGTACGGGAGGGCCAGGGCGGGGAGCTGTTTTTT. It yields the protein CASSVREGQGGELFF.

The rearrangement joins TRBV28 to TRBJ2-6, with TRBD1 as a possible D gene (6 bases). The CDR3 loop spans 17 amino acids. The V and J ends lost 6 bases and 0 bases respectively, with 15 bases between them. CDR1 and CDR2 from the germline V gene are MDHEN and SYDVKM. CDR3 protein: CASRYGGQFSGANVLTF. The CDR3 bases are TGTGCCAGCAGATACGGAGGACAGTTCTCTGGGGCCAACGTCCTGACTTTC.